Below, one T cell receptor beta chain is given with its context. The sample is drawn from a study of blood T cell repertoires in COVID-19. Study overall: Sites in the United States, Italy and Spain provided acute and convalescent COVID-19 samples. In each case, the material was cDNA or gDNA derived from T cells, B-cell-depleted T cells, or PBMCs.

As originally analysed: It was from reference gene primer amplification that nucleated cell counts were estimated. Assay: immunoSEQ multiplex PCR; the TCRdb copy retains only in-frame clones and omits some. The DNA gave D and trimming, while V, J and clone size come from that table. This sample carries about 110,000 clones, about 90% of them seen once, and the ten largest clones take less than 2.5%. CDR3 size: 15 residues. Germline CDR1 SGHAT, CDR2 FQDESV (reference sequence). V lost 6 bases, J lost 1 base, and 4 bases stayed unmatched. This receptor was obtained from a human donor in a cohort sampled during active COVID-19. The chain links TRBV11-1 to TRBJ2-2; 8 bases align to TRBD1. Specimen: peripheral blood. As DNA, the CDR3 is TGTGCCAGCAGGTCGACAGGGGAGAACACCGGGGAGCTGTTTTTT. The encoded protein is CASRSTGENTGELFF.